This T cell receptor (beta chain) derives from a study of regulatory T cells in long-lasting Graves disease. Construction of TCR beta libraries relied on iRepertoire HTBI primers and on Arm-PCR targeting CDR3 regions. TCRdb reprocessed the multiplex PCR reads with MiXCR, giving one entry per CDR3 protein. The sample records some 420,000 distinct CDR3 sequences, about 20% being singletons. The sample's time point: persistent/refractory GD, antithyroid drugs over 5 years with positive TRAb. PBMC-derived RNA was used for the TCR library. This clonotype was recorded a few times. In germline, CDR1 is SNHLY, CDR2 FYNNEI. The CDR3 covers 14 residues. The V end lost 4 bases, the J end lost 7 bases, and 14 bases lay between the germline ends.

Sequencing used peripheral blood mononuclear cells (PBMCs), obtained when the disease was refractory, from a patient treated with antithyroid drugs. This clonotype was obtained from a female donor with Graves disease. The V gene is TRBV2, the J gene TRBJ1-5; D remains unclear. CDR3 residues: CASSVREGVQPQHF. DNA for the CDR3: TGTGCCAGCAGTGTACGCGAGGGCGTACAGCCCCAGCATTTT.